The source of this T cell receptor (beta chain) is a study of T cells in Graves' hyperthyroidism and ophthalmopathy (dated by TCRdb to about 2019). General notes on the study: Peripheral blood samples were taken at the time of initial diagnosis, prior to any treatment. To identify distinguishing TCR V-J signatures, a discovery cohort of around 100 patients was used, comprising some 43 with Graves' ophthalmopathy and around 60 with stable Graves' hyperthyroidism. Prospective prediction of ophthalmopathy was tested in an independent validation cohort of under 20 hyperthyroidism patients and roughly 16 patients who later progressed to ophthalmopathy. The 100 discovery patients were randomly split 7:3 into training and test sets. Thyroid tissue and blood T-cell repertoires from about 6 Graves' hyperthyroidism patients were also compared in the study. After blood sampling, hyperthyroidism patients were treated with methimazole at a starting dose of 30 mg daily, and ophthalmopathy patients were treated with high-dose intravenous methylprednisolone. The paper describes TCR Vbeta CDR3 sequencing of fewer than 150 peripheral blood samples, made up of 43 ophthalmopathy patients, roughly 75 hyperthyroidism patients and roughly 17 progressor patients. The study at large found these results: Sample size was not statistically predetermined, and investigators were not blinded to group allocation. In validation, progression to ophthalmopathy was predicted by the model with more than 65% sensitivity and 72.22% specificity, a median of roughly 6 months before onset. Ophthalmopathy was separated from stable hyperthyroidism by a 13 V-J signature model, with about 86% sensitivity and about 81% specificity obtained in cross-validation and 80%/75% obtained in testing. Most expanded thyroid clonotypes (frequency above 0.001) were also found in blood, which suggests that blood repertoires may mirror thyroid immune responses.

This clonotype showed up many times. This clone's antigen is unknown. Per-nucleotide qualities are absent, and no much larger clonotype sits a single base away. In the ophthalmopathy patients, disease was moderately to severely active, with a Clinical Activity Score of 3 or more, a NOSPECS grade of 4 or more, and a duration of less than 3 months. Patients with uncontrolled infections, other autoimmune diseases, pregnancy or lactation were excluded. Diagnoses were established on the basis of clinical symptoms, serum thyroxine and TRAb, thyroid ultrasound, and orbital computed tomography. PBMCs were isolated from more than 8 ml of fresh peripheral blood by Ficoll-Paque density gradient centrifugation. Total RNA was extracted using Trizol reagent, and RNA quality was assessed on an Agilent 2100 Bioanalyzer. Including cysteine and phenylalanine, the CDR3 has 16 amino acids. CDR3 DNA only is kept here, 48 bases in frame from base 1. Ends trimmed: V by 0 bases, J by 5 bases; bases unmatched to a gene: 5. According to the germline V gene, CDR1 reads SNHLY and CDR2 reads FYNNEI.

TCR beta CDR3 regions were amplified from RNA transcripts. For the first round of RT-PCR on the TCR CDR3, the HTBI primer set was used together with the Qiagen OneStep RT-PCR kit. The libraries were constructed in a second round of multiplex PCR and then size-selected and purified. Sequencing of the libraries was done on an Illumina HiSeq2000 using paired-end 100 bp reads. The authors processed their data as follows. SOAPnuke was used to process the raw data, with reads discarded if the reads contained adapters or uncalled bases, had a mean Phred below 15, or lacked an exact constant-primer or identifier match. COPE v1.2.5 was used to merge the high-quality paired reads, and each unique nucleotide sequence was defined as a clonotype. Clonotypes were aligned to IMGT TRBV, TRBD and TRBJ reference segments using MiTCR v1.1. Only V-J combinations with frequency above 0.0001, covering 99% to 99.2% of repertoires, were analysed. A TCS score was defined as the ratio between F50 (clonal expansion) and ExV (chaos), using BLOSUM62-based TCRdist between CDR3 peptides within each V-J. Welch's t-statistics and random forest reduced some 510 V-J features to 13, which were used in a naive Bayes classifier (R e1071). In TCRdb, the public reads were trimmed at Q25 with fastp and aligned with MiXCR, with productive beta chains retained. Each CDR3 protein appears once, grouped with its most common genes and DNA. The V and J calls here are based on TCRdb, not the publication. The sample table shows approximately 380,000 distinct CDR3 sequences, and around 15% are seen once. Over 25% of the sample goes to the ten largest clones.

The receptor was derived from a man in his fifties with Graves' ophthalmopathy. This receptor chain uses TRBV2 and TRBJ2-7, and TRBD1 matches 12 of the central bases. Source material: blood. For the CDR3, the sequence is CASSEAGGTGGDEQYF. Here is the DNA: TGTGCCAGCAGTGAAGCCGGGGGGACAGGGGGCGACGAGCAGTACTTC.